The rows below give T cell receptor beta chains drawn from one sample of a study of blood T cell repertoires in COVID-19. Assay: immunoSEQ multiplex PCR; the TCRdb copy retains only in-frame clones and omits some. Here the sample spans tens of thousands of clones, around 88% being singletons. Sequencing was performed on peripheral blood. The receptors stem from a woman older than 75 with active or convalescent COVID-19. CDR3s include the opening cysteine and the closing phenylalanine or tryptophan. The D gene is left open where the match is weak. Size tells how often a clone was seen (once, few, many) or the class of an expanded clone, and some rows leave it out.

D gene	V gene	clone size	J gene	CDR3 DNA	CDR3 protein
TRBD1	TRBV7-9	-	TRBJ2-1	TGTGCCAGCAGCTTAACGGGACAGGTCGATGAGCAGTTCTTC	CASSLTGQVDEQFF
-	TRBV5-1	-	TRBJ1-2	TGCGCCAGCAGCTTAGGACAACGGGCCCCTTCTAACTATGGCTACACCTTC	CASSLGQRAPSNYGYTF
TRBD2	TRBV9	-	TRBJ2-1	TGTGCCAGCAGCCTTACTAGCGGGGTGGGGAATGAGCAGTTCTTC	CASSLTSGVGNEQFF
TRBD2	TRBV19	-	TRBJ2-1	TGTGCCTGCAGCCTAGCGGGTTACAATGAGCAGTTCTTC	CACSLAGYNEQFF
-	TRBV2	-	TRBJ2-1	TGTGCCAGCGAGTCCCGAGGTTATGAGCAGTTCTTC	CASESRGYEQFF
-	TRBV5-1	-	TRBJ2-6	TGCGCCAGCACCAGGGAACAGTATTCTGGGGCCAACGTCCTGACTTTC	CASTREQYSGANVLTF
-	TRBV7-6	once	TRBJ2-1	TGTGCCAGCAGCTTAGAAATAGGGGCTACATCCTCCTACAATGAGCAGTTCTTC	CASSLEIGATSSYNEQFF
-	TRBV5-4	once	TRBJ2-7	TGTGCCAGCAGCCCCGTCAATAGAGGTAATACTGAGCAGTACTTC	CASSPVNRGNTEQYF
-	TRBV5-1	-	TRBJ1-1	TGCGCCAGCAGCCCGGGGAGAGTAGCCCCGAACACTGAAGCTTTCTTT	CASSPGRVAPNTEAFF
-	TRBV2	-	TRBJ1-4	TGTGCCAGCAGTGAAGATAGCCGGAGGGAAAAACTGTTTTTT	CASSEDSRREKLFF
-	TRBV18	-	TRBJ1-2	TGTGCCAGCTCCCCGGCGGGGGATACTGGCTACACCTTC	CASSPAGDTGYTF
TRBD2	TRBV3-1/TRBV3-2	-	TRBJ2-1	TGTGCCAGCAGCCAAGGTGGACTAGCGGGAGGCGCGAGCTCCTACAATGAGCAGTTCTTC	CASSQGGLAGGASSYNEQFF
-	TRBV20-1	-	TRBJ2-7	TGCAGTGCTAGTCAGGGGGGAGGCTCCTACGAGCAGTACTTC	CSASQGGGSYEQYF
-	TRBV18	-	TRBJ1-2	TGTGCCAGCTCCCCGAGTGGAGGGAACTATGGCTACACCTTC	CASSPSGGNYGYTF
-	TRBV7-2	-	TRBJ1-1	TGTGCCAGCAGCTCGTCGGGGGGGAACACTGAAGCTTTCTTT	CASSSSGGNTEAFF
-	TRBV7-2	-	TRBJ1-6	TGTGCCAGCAGCTCGGGGTATAATTCACCCCTCCACTTT	CASSSGYNSPLHF
-	TRBV7-8	once	TRBJ1-5	TGTGCCAGCAGCTTGAACAGGGTGGGTGGCAATCAGCCCCAGCATTTT	CASSLNRVGGNQPQHF
TRBD1	TRBV5-4	-	TRBJ1-1	TGTGCCAGCAGCCCGGACAGGAAGAACACTGAAGCTTTCTTT	CASSPDRKNTEAFF
-	TRBV6-5	-	TRBJ1-1	TGTGCCAGCAGTTACTCCAAACAGTATCGGACTGAAGCTTTCTTT	CASSYSKQYRTEAFF
-	TRBV7-9	once	TRBJ1-1	TGTGCCAGCAGTCAAGGGGCAGCCACTGAAGCTTTCTTT	CASSQGAATEAFF
TRBD2	TRBV5-1	-	TRBJ2-1	TGCGCCAGCAGCTTGGGCCTAGCGGGGACCAATGAGCAGTTCTTC	CASSLGLAGTNEQFF